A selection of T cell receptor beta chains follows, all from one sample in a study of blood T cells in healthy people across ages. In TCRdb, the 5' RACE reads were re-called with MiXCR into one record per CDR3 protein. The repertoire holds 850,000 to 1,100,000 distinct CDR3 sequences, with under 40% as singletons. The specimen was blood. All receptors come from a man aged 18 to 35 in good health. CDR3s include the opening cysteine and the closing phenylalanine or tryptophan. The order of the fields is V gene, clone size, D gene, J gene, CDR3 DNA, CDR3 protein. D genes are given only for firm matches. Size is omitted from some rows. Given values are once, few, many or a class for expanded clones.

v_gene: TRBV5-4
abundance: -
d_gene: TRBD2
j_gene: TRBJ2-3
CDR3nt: TGTGCCAGCATGCCCGGCGCTAGCGGGGACACAGATACGCAGTATTTT
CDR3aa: CASMPGASGDTDTQYF

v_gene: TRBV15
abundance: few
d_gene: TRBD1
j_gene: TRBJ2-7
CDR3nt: TGTGCCAGCGCGCCGGGACAGGGGAGCTACGAGCAGTACTTC
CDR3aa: CASAPGQGSYEQYF

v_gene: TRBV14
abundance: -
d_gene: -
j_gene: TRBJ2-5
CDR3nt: TGTGCCAGCAGCCCCAACAGGGGGGGTAAGACCCAGTACTTC
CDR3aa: CASSPNRGGKTQYF

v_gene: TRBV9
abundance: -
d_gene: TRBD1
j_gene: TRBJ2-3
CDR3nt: TGTGCCAGCAGCGGGGGGACAGGGACAATGTCTGATACGCAGTATTTT
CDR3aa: CASSGGTGTMSDTQYF

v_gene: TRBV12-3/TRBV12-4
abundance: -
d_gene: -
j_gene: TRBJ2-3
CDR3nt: TGTGCCAGCAGCATTTACAGACAATCCACAGATACGCAGTATTTT
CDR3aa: CASSIYRQSTDTQYF

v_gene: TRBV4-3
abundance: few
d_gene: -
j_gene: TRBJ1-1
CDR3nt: TGCGCCAGCAGCCACGACGACAGGCAAGGAGAAGCTTTCTTT
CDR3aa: CASSHDDRQGEAFF

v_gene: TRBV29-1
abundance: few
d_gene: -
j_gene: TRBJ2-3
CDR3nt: TGCAGCGCATCGGGACAGGGACTAGTTGCTAGCACAGATACGCAGTATTTT
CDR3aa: CSASGQGLVASTDTQYF

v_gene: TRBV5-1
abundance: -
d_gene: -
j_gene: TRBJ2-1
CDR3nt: TGCGCCAGCAGCACCAGACGAAGCTCCTACAATGAGCAGTTCTTC
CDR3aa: CASSTRRSSYNEQFF

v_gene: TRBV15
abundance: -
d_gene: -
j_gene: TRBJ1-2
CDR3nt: TGTGCCACCAGCAGAGACTTTAGTGGCTACACCTTC
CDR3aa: CATSRDFSGYTF

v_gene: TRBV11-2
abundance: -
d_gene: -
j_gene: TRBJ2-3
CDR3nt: TGTGCCAGCAGCTTAGATGGGTGGGTCACAGATACGCAGTATTTT
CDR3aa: CASSLDGWVTDTQYF

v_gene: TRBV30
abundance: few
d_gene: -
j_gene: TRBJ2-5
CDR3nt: TGTGCCTGCTCGATGGAGGGGGCGAAGACCCAGTACTTC
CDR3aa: CACSMEGAKTQYF

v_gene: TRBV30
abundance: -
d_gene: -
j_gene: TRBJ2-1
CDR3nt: TGTGCCTGGACCGTAAAAGGGACCACTGGGGCTGAGCAGTTCTTC
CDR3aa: CAWTVKGTTGAEQFF

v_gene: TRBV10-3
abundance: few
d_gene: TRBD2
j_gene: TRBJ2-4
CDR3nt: TGTGCCATCAGCCCTACGGGACTAGCGGGGGGGCTGGCCAAAAACATTCAGTACTTC
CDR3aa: CAISPTGLAGGLAKNIQYF

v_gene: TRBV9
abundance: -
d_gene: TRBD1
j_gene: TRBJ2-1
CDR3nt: TGTGCCAGCAGCACTTCAGGGGGACGACCCTTCAATGAGCAGTTCTTC
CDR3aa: CASSTSGGRPFNEQFF

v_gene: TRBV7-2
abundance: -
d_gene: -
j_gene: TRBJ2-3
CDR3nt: TGTGCCAGCAGCTTAGTATGGTCGGCAACCACAGATACGCAGTATTTT
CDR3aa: CASSLVWSATTDTQYF

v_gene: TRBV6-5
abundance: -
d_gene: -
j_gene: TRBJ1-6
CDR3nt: TGTGCCAGCAGTTACTCTACAGGGAGTTCCTATAATTCACCCCTCCACTTT
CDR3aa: CASSYSTGSSYNSPLHF

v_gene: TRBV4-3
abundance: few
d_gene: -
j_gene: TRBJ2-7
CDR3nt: TGCGCCAGCAGTAACTCAAGGGGATCCTACAATGAGCAGTACTTC
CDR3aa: CASSNSRGSYNEQYF

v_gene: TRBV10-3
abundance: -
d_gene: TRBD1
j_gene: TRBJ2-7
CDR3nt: TGTGCCATCAGCGAAGGGACAGGAGATAAATACGAGCAGTACTTC
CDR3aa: CAISEGTGDKYEQYF

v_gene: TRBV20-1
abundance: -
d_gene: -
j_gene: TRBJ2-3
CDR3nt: TGCAGTGCTAGGGGCAGGAGTAGGCCAGATACGCAGTATTTT
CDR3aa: CSARGRSRPDTQYF

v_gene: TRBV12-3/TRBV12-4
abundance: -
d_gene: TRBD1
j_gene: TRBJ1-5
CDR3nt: TGTGCCAGCGCTATTGACAGGGGCCGTCAGCAGCCCCAGCATTTT
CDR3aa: CASAIDRGRQQPQHF

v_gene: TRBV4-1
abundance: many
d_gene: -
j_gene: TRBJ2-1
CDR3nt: TGCGCCAGCAGCCAATATGTCAGAGGCAGTGAGCAGTTCTTC
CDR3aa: CASSQYVRGSEQFF

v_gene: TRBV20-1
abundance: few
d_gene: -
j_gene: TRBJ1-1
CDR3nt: TGCAGTGCTAGCTGGATGAACACTGAAGCTTTCTTT
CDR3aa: CSASWMNTEAFF

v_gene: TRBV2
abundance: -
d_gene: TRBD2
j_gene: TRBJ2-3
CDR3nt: TGTGCCAGCAGGGGAGGGAGTCCAACGGATACGCAGTATTTT
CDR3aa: CASRGGSPTDTQYF

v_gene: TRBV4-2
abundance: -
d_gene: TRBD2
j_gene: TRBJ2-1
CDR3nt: TGTGCCAGCAGCCAAGCAGGATTTTCCCGGGGGGGCGGTTACAATGAGCAGTTCTTC
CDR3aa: CASSQAGFSRGGGYNEQFF

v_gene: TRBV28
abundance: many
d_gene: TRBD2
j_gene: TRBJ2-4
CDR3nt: TGTGCCAGCAGTCAATTAGCGGGGGGTACTCCAAAAAACATTCAGTACTTC
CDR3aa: CASSQLAGGTPKNIQYF

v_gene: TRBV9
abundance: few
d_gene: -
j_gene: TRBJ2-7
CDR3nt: TGTGCCAGCAGCGTATCGGCTAGCGACTCCTACGAGCAGTACTTC
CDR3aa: CASSVSASDSYEQYF

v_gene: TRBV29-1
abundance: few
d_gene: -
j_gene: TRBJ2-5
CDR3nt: TGCAGCATTGCAGGGACTGACCAAGAGACCCAGTACTTC
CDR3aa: CSIAGTDQETQYF

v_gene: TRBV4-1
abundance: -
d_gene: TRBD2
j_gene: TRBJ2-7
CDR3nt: TGCGCCAGCAGCCAACTCTGGGAGGGGAACGAGCAGTACTTC
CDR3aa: CASSQLWEGNEQYF

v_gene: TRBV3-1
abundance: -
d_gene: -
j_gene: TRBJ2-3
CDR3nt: TGTGCCAGCAGCCAAGATATAAGAACGCAGTATTTT
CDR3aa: CASSQDIRTQYF

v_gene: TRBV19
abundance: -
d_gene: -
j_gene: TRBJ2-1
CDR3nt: TGTGCCAGTAGTAAAGGGACTTACAATGAGCAGTTCTTC
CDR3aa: CASSKGTYNEQFF

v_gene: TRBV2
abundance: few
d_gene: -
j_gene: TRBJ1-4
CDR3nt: TGTGCCAGCAGTGTTTCCCAGGGCGGAGGAGAAAAACTGTTTTTT
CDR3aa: CASSVSQGGGEKLFF

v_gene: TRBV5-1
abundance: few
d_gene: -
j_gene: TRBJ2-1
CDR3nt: TGCGCCAGCAGCTTGACAGCGTTGAAGAGGAATGAGCAGTTCTTC
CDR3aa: CASSLTALKRNEQFF

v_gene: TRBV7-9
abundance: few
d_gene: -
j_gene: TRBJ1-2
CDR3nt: TGTGCCAGCAGCGCTCACGACAGACCTCATGGCTACACCTTC
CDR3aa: CASSAHDRPHGYTF

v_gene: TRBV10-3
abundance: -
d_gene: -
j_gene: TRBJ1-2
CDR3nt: TGTGCCATCAGTGAGGGGGGGGCGGCCTATGGCTACACCTTC
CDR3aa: CAISEGGAAYGYTF

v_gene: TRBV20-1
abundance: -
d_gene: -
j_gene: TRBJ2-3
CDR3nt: TGCAGTGCTACGGACAGAGGGTCCTATATAACAGATACGCAGTATTTT
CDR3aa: CSATDRGSYITDTQYF

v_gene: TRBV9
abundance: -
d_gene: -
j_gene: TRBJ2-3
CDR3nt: TGTGCCAGCAGCGACGGATCACACACAGATACGCAGTATTTT
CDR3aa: CASSDGSHTDTQYF

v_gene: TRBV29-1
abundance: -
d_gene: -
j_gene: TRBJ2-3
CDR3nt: TGCAGCGTGTCAGGGGGGGCGAGCACAGATACGCAGTATTTT
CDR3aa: CSVSGGASTDTQYF

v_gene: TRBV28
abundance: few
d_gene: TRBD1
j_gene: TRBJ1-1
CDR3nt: TGTGCCAGCAGCGCCTGGACAGGCCCGAACACTGAAGCTTTCTTT
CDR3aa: CASSAWTGPNTEAFF

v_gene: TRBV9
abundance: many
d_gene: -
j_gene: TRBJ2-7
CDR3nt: TGTGCCAGCAGCGTAGAGGGCAGCTCCTACAATGAGCAGTACTTC
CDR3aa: CASSVEGSSYNEQYF

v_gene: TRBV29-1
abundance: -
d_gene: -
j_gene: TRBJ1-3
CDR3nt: TGCAGCGTTGTTTTGGGTTTCTCTGGAAACACCATATATTTT
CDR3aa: CSVVLGFSGNTIYF

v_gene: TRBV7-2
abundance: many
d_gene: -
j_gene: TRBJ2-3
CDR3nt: TGTGCCAGCAGCTTAATTCGAGGGGGGACAGATACGCAGTATTTT
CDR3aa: CASSLIRGGTDTQYF

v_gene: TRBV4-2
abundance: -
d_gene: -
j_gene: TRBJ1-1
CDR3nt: TGTGCCAGCAGGTCCGAGCCAGGCGGGCCCAACACTGAAGCTTTCTTT
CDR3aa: CASRSEPGGPNTEAFF

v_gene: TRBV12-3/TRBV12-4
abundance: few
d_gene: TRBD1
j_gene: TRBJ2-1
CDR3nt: TGTGCCAGCACCCACAGGGGGATACGGGGTGAGCAGTTCTTC
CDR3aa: CASTHRGIRGEQFF

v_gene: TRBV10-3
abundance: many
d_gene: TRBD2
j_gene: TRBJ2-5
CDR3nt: TGTGCCATCAGCTCCAGCGGGGGCGACACTGGAGAGACCCAGTACTTC
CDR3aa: CAISSSGGDTGETQYF

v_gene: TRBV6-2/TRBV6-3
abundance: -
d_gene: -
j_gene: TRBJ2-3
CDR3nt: TGTGCCAGCAGTTACGAGGAGGCCAGCGGTGGCACAGATACGCAGTATTTT
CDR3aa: CASSYEEASGGTDTQYF

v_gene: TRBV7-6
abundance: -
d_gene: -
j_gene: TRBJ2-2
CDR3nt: TGTGCCAGCAGCCGGAGGCAGATAGTGAACACCGGGGAGCTGTTTTTT
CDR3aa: CASSRRQIVNTGELFF